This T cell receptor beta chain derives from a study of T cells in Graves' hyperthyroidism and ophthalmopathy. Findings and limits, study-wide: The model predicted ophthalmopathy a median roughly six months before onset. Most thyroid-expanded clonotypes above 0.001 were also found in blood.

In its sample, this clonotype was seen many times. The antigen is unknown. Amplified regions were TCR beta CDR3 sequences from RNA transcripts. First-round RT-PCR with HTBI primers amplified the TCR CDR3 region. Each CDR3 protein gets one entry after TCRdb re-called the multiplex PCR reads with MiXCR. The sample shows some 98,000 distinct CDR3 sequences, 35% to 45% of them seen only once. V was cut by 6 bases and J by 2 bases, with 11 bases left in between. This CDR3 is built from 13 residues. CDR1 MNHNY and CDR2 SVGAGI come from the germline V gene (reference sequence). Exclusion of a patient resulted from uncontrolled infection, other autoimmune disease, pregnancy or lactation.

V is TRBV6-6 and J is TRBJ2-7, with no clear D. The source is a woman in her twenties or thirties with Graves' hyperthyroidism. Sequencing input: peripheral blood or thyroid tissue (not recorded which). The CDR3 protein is CASSPTVTYEQYF. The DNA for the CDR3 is TGTGCCAGCAGCCCCACAGTTACCTACGAGCAGTACTTC.